This entry features one T cell receptor (beta chain) sequence. Its antigen is not identified. This entry belongs to a study of cytomegalovirus exposure and HLA in healthy donors. Overall study findings and caveats: There were some V segments, including TRBV6-2 and TRBV6-3, excluded as indistinguishable. In a later analysis, TCR beta V- and J-gene trimming was associated with a missense DCLRE1C variant. Among TCR beta chains, those listed as cytomegalovirus-associated numbered over 150.

Primers: 60 Vbeta forward and 13 Jbeta reverse. The assay was immunoSEQ multiplex PCR, and TCRdb's table has in-frame clones only and misses some. The top ten hold around 11% of the sample, which has roughly 70,000 clones, roughly 70% seen once. CDR1 is SGHVS, CDR2 FNYEAQ, per germline. J gave up 9 bases and V 3 bases, and 5 bases lay outside the gene matches. The CDR3 has 14 amino acids. The receptor was isolated from a man in his 70s in good health and CMV-seronegative. Input material: PBMCs. The rearrangement joins TRBV7-6 to TRBJ1-4; TRBD1 agrees at 9 bases. DNA of the CDR3: TGTGCCAGCAGCTTGGAAGGACAGGGGAAAAAACTGTTTTTT. This translates into CASSLEGQGKKLFF.